What follows is one T cell receptor beta chain and its context. The antigen remains unidentified. On the basis of clinical symptoms, serum thyroxine and TRAb, thyroid ultrasound and orbital computed tomography, diagnoses were made. Germline assignment: CDR1 MNHEY and CDR2 SVGAGI. The V end was cut by 2 bases, the J end by 2 bases, with 19 bases between. The CDR3 is 19 residues long. Template material for amplifying TCR beta CDR3 regions consisted of RNA transcripts. RT-PCR in the first round (using the HTBI primer set) targeted the TCR CDR3. Using its own MiXCR run on the multiplex PCR reads, TCRdb lists one record per CDR3 protein. Seen here are over 450,000 distinct CDR3 sequences, roughly a sixth observed once, and the top ten hold 17%. These data are taken from a study of T cells in Graves' hyperthyroidism and ophthalmopathy. Study at large: Once the initial diagnosis was made, peripheral blood was obtained before any treatment. General observations from the study: Ophthalmopathy onset followed model prediction by a median about six months.

The V and J genes are TRBV6-5 and TRBJ1-6, with D unclear. Material for sequencing was blood. The sequence came from a woman between 18 and 29 years old with Graves' ophthalmopathy. The CDR3 DNA follows: TGTGCCAGCAGTTACCTCCCGCAAACCGAAGTGACCTATAATTCACCCCTCCACTTT. This sequence encodes CASSYLPQTEVTYNSPLHF.